Below are 25 T cell receptor beta chains sequenced from a single sample in a study of CD8 T cells in ankylosing spondylitis. General study findings and limits: The study identified a TCR beta motif of under 10 highly homologous variants that appeared characteristic of ankylosing spondylitis blood.

MiXCR, run by TCRdb on the 5' RACE reads, gives a single entry per CDR3 protein. In the table there are about 840,000 distinct CDR3 sequences, approximately 12% of which are singletons. For these TCRs, the target antigens are not known. Sequenced material: blood, either unsorted or a sorted T cell fraction (not recorded which). All receptors derive from a male donor with ankylosing spondylitis.

This clonotype was observed at least ten times. This chain uses TRBV6-2 or TRBV6-3 with TRBJ1-5; possibly TRBD1 for D (5 bases). This CDR3 is built from 17 residues. Germline-derived CDR1 and CDR2 are MNHEY and SVGEGT. Trimming took off 3 bases at V and 0 bases at J, with 15 bases between the two ends. The CDR3 loop is CASSYFWGVYSNQPQHF. The CDR3 DNA follows: TGTGCCAGCAGTTATTTTTGGGGCGTCTATAGCAATCAGCCCCAGCATTTT.

This clonotype was seen a few times. The rearrangement links TRBV11-1 to TRBJ2-1, with D possibly matching TRBD2 (6 bases). Trimming pared 5 bases from V and 1 base from J, leaving 12 bases between. Germline V gene sequence: CDR1 SGHAT, CDR2 FQDESV (reference sequence). The CDR3 loop spans 15 amino acids. Here the CDR3 reads CASSRLVGSYNEQFF. For the CDR3, the DNA is TGTGCCAGCAGCCGACTAGTAGGGTCCTACAATGAGCAGTTCTTC.

This clonotype was recorded a few times. V and J are TRBV5-5 and TRBJ2-7; 9 bases are a match to TRBD1. The V gene's germline CDR1 is SGHKS and CDR2 YYEKEE (reference sequence). Unmatched junction bases numbered 8, after V lost 7 bases and J lost 3 bases. The CDR3 totals 14 residues. The CDR3 DNA reads as TGTGCCAGCTCCAAGGGGACAGGGAACTACGAGCAGTACTTC. Its translation is CASSKGTGNYEQYF.

This clonotype has ten or more counts. The CDR3 loop reads CASSVGPEMNTEAFF. CDR3 DNA: TGTGCCAGCAGCGTGGGACCGGAAATGAACACTGAAGCTTTCTTT. The chain uses TRBV5-6 and TRBJ1-1; possibly TRBD1 for D (5 bases). V was shortened by 4 bases and J by 0 bases, with 13 bases between the two germline ends. This CDR3 has 15 residues. Germline loops: CDR1 SGHDT, CDR2 YYEEEE.

This clonotype has only a few counts. The genes are TRBV7-6 and TRBJ2-7, with D unresolved. CDR3 length: 15 residues. Looked up from germline, CDR1 is SGHVS and CDR2 is FNYEAQ. V was pared by 1 base and J by 6 bases, with 16 bases between. The CDR3 loop reads CASSLVAEGPGEQYF. Here the CDR3 DNA reads TGTGCCAGCAGCTTAGTGGCAGAAGGGCCCGGCGAGCAGTACTTC.

A word on this clonotype: The limits of the CDR3 on the DNA are not certain, so only TCRdb's listed CDR3 is given. The chain has TRBV20-1 and TRBJ2-5; TRBD1 is taken as the D call from the table, unchecked against the DNA. The CDR3 is made up of 14 amino acids, end residues included. Germline-derived CDR1 and CDR2 are DFQATT and SNEGSKA (reference sequence). The CDR3 reads CSARDFRGRETQYF.

The rearrangement links TRBV28 to TRBJ2-1; no clear D. V lost 7 bases and J 8 bases, leaving 12 bases between the germline ends. Germline V CDR1 and CDR2: MDHEN, SYDVKM. The length of the CDR3 is 12 residues. CDR3 sequence reads: CASTWGGDEQFF. The CDR3 DNA sequence: TGTGCCAGCACCTGGGGTGGCGATGAGCAGTTCTTC.

This clonotype was seen at least ten times. The chain uses TRBV28 and TRBJ2-3, with a tentative D call TRBD2 (7 bases). CDR3 size: 15 residues. V shed 6 bases and J shed 5 bases, with 18 bases lying between them. Germline V CDR1 and CDR2: MDHEN, SYDVKM. The CDR3 protein is CASRQGGDSGDTQYF. In DNA, the CDR3 is TGTGCCAGCAGACAGGGAGGGGACTCGGGAGATACGCAGTATTTT.

V and J are TRBV27 and TRBJ2-2; 10 positions match TRBD1. Germline V gene lookup returns CDR1 MNHEY and CDR2 SMNVEV (reference sequence). CDR3 length: 17 amino acids. The J segment lost 7 bases and the V segment lost 2 bases, leaving 10 bases of the junction unmatched. CDR3 coding DNA: TGTGCCAGCAGTTTAAGGGTGACAGGGGGCTTGGGCGGGGAGCTGTTTTTT. Translated: CASSLRVTGGLGGELFF.

This clonotype was seen repeatedly, ten times or more. The rearrangement joins TRBV20-1 to TRBJ2-5; 9 bases match TRBD1. Germline lookup yields CDR1 DFQATT and CDR2 SNEGSKA (reference sequence). Germline trimming cut 6 bases from V and 1 base from J; bases unmatched to any gene: 6. The CDR3 spans 14 residues. The CDR3 loop reads CSAPGQGPQETQYF. The CDR3 bases are TGCAGTGCACCGGGACAGGGACCCCAAGAGACCCAGTACTTC.

This clonotype occurred a few times. V gene TRBV6-5 combines with J gene TRBJ1-1; D not resolved. CDR3 length: 14 amino acids. V lost 0 bases and J 4 bases, leaving 9 bases between the germline ends. The V gene's germline CDR1 is MNHEY and CDR2 SVGAGI. The CDR3 sequence is CASSYSRQVTEAFF. As DNA, the CDR3 is TGTGCCAGCAGTTACTCGAGGCAGGTCACTGAAGCTTTCTTT.

The chain joins TRBV7-3 to TRBJ1-1; D possibly corresponds to TRBD1 (6 bases). This CDR3 has 17 amino acids. Looked up from germline, CDR1 is SGHTA and CDR2 is FQGTGA. V was trimmed by 1 base and J by 3 bases, leaving 18 bases between them. The CDR3 bases are TGTGCCAGCAGCTTAAGGCAGGGGAGAGGTTTGGACACTGAAGCTTTCTTT. Amino acids: CASSLRQGRGLDTEAFF.

This clonotype was detected once. This chain uses TRBV28 with TRBJ2-7; D gene ambiguous. The V end was cut by 2 bases, the J end by 6 bases, with 8 bases between. CDR3 length: 12 amino acids. Germline V lookup: CDR1 MDHEN, CDR2 SYDVKM. In DNA form, the CDR3 reads TGTGCCAGCAGTTTAATTGGTCGCGAGCAGTACTTC. It yields the protein CASSLIGREQYF.

This clonotype was seen a handful of times. This chain connects TRBV7-2 to TRBJ1-4, with unresolved D. The CDR3 totals 14 residues. Germline V lookup: CDR1 SGHTA, CDR2 FQGNSA. With 0 bases removed from V and 14 bases from J, the gap between germline ends came to 16 bases. The CDR3 region has the DNA TGTGCCAGCAGCTTAGCGAGTGGTCGGGAAAGGCTGTTTTTT. Its translation: CASSLASGRERLFF.

This clonotype was found many times. This chain joins TRBV10-2 and TRBJ2-7, with TRBD2 matching over 15 bases. Germline V gives CDR1 WSHSY, CDR2 SAAADI. This CDR3 is 18 amino acids long. Germline trimming cut 2 bases from V and 3 bases from J; bases unmatched to any gene: 8. In DNA, the CDR3 is TGCGCCAGCAGTGAGAGAGGGACTAGCGGGAGGTCGAACTACGAGCAGTACTTC. As protein: CASSERGTSGRSNYEQYF.

This clonotype was observed a handful of times. The V gene is TRBV10-2, the J gene TRBJ1-2, with unresolved D. Germline assignment: CDR1 WSHSY and CDR2 SAAADI. CDR3 length equals 14 residues. The V end lost 0 bases, the J end lost 8 bases, and 13 bases lay between the germline ends. The CDR3 region is CASSESTPSNGYTF. CDR3 nucleotides: TGCGCCAGCAGTGAGTCGACACCGAGTAACGGCTACACCTTC.

This chain connects TRBV20-1 to TRBJ2-1; 11 bases match TRBD2. Germline V CDR1 and CDR2: DFQATT, SNEGSKA (reference sequence). The junction had 5 bases not matched to a gene; V was cut back by 2 bases and J by 2 bases. This CDR3 spans 16 amino acids. The CDR3 nucleotides read TGCAGTGCTAGAACCCTAGCGGGGGGTGCCTACAATGAGCAGTTCTTC. This codes for CSARTLAGGAYNEQFF.

This clonotype occurred a few times. The V call is TRBV6-1, the J call TRBJ2-7; 12 bases agree with TRBD1. Germline V CDR1 and CDR2: MNHNS, SASEGT. The CDR3 covers 14 residues. V was clipped by 6 bases and J by 11 bases; unmatched bases: 11. In DNA form, the CDR3 reads TGTGCCAGCAGCCTCCGGGACAGGGGGCCCAAGGAGTACTTC. This sequence encodes CASSLRDRGPKEYF.

This clonotype showed up just a few times. This chain links TRBV7-2 with TRBJ1-5; a weak D match, TRBD1 (5 bases). The CDR3 length is 15 residues. In germline, CDR1 is SGHTA, CDR2 FQGNSA. Trimming removed 5 bases at V and 7 bases at J, with 18 bases between. In DNA form, the CDR3 reads TGTGCCAGCAGCGGGGTCGGGGCATCGGGGCAGCCCCAGCATTTT. Residues: CASSGVGASGQPQHF.

This clonotype came up a few times. The chain has TRBV6-2 or TRBV6-3 and TRBJ2-7; possibly TRBD1 for D (5 bases). The CDR3 has 15 amino acids. CDR1 is MNHEY and CDR2 is SVGEGT in the germline V gene. V was pared by 6 bases and J by 1 base, with 16 bases between. Written as DNA, the CDR3 is TGTGCCAGCAGGGGTTCCCTCGACAGTTCCTACGAGCAGTACTTC. Its translation is CASRGSLDSSYEQYF.

This clonotype was found a few times. This chain joins TRBV4-2 and TRBJ2-1, with D maybe TRBD2 (6 bases). Trimming took off 0 bases at V and 1 base at J, with 16 bases between the two ends. Germline V gene data show CDR1 as LGHNA and CDR2 as YNFKEQ. There are 18 residues in the CDR3. The chain's CDR3 is CASSQEVRIRESYNEQFF. CDR3 nucleotide sequence: TGTGCCAGCAGCCAAGAAGTTCGTATACGGGAGTCCTACAATGAGCAGTTCTTC.

The chain carries TRBV30 and TRBJ2-7; weak D call: TRBD2 (6 bases). CDR1 GTSNPN and CDR2 SVGIG come from the germline V gene (reference sequence). Between the trimmed V and J ends, which lost 4 bases and 0 bases, there was a span of 13 bases. The CDR3 has 14 amino acids. CDR3 in amino acids: CAWTTGVGSYEQYF. For the CDR3, the DNA is TGTGCCTGGACCACGGGGGTAGGCTCCTACGAGCAGTACTTC.

This clonotype has only a few counts. The CDR3 bases are TGTGCCAGCAGTTTGCGAGGGAATTCGGCCTATGGCTACACCTTC. This sequence encodes CASSLRGNSAYGYTF. The V gene is TRBV6-5, the J gene TRBJ1-2; D gene uncertain. With 4 bases removed from V and 4 bases from J, the gap between germline ends came to 16 bases. Germline V gene lookup returns CDR1 MNHEY and CDR2 SVGAGI. The CDR3 consists of 15 residues.

There are a few counts of this clonotype. The V and J genes are TRBV3-1 and TRBJ1-1; D is undetermined. Germline values: CDR1 LGHDT, CDR2 YNNKEL (reference sequence). V lost 6 bases to trimming and J lost 1 base, with 9 bases between them. This CDR3 is built from 13 residues. Here the CDR3 DNA reads TGTGCCAGCAGATTTGGGGAGAACACTGAAGCTTTCTTT. Translated, it gives CASRFGENTEAFF.

This rearrangement joins TRBV20-1 to TRBJ2-5, with D uncertain. The V gene lost 2 bases and the J gene lost 5 bases, with 12 bases spanning the gap. Germline V gene sequence: CDR1 DFQATT, CDR2 SNEGSKA (reference sequence). CDR3 size: 13 residues. CDR3 in DNA: TGCAGTGCTAGAAAGCCTCCCAGGGAGACCCAGTACTTC. This gives the protein CSARKPPRETQYF.